The rows below give T cell receptor beta chains drawn from one sample of a study of blood T cell repertoires in COVID-19. Using immunoSEQ multiplex PCR, the repertoire was profiled, and TCRdb retains in-frame clones only, with some absent. This sample has 200,000 to 300,000 clones; approximately 80% occur once, and the top ten carry around 7%. Material: peripheral blood. Source of these receptors: an elderly woman with COVID-19, enrolled during active disease. CDR3s include the opening cysteine and the closing phenylalanine or tryptophan. Fields, in order: clone size, D gene, J gene, V gene, CDR3 DNA, CDR3 protein. D genes are given only for firm matches. Size is stated for part of the rows, as once, few or many counts, or as a class when the clone is expanded.

>once|TRBD1|TRBJ1-1|TRBV11-2
TGTGCCAGCAGCTTAAGTCGCCCAACAGGGGTTACTGAAGCTTTCTTT
CASSLSRPTGVTEAFF
>NA|TRBD2|TRBJ2-1|TRBV3-1/TRBV3-2
TGTGCCAGCAAGCTAGCGGGGGGGAGGAATGAGCAGTTCTTC
CASKLAGGRNEQFF
>NA|NA|TRBJ1-1|TRBV3-1/TRBV3-2
TGTGCCAGCAGCCAATCAACTGAAGCTTTCTTT
CASSQSTEAFF
>NA|NA|TRBJ2-6|TRBV28
TGTGCCAGCAGCCGCGGGATATCCCCGGCGGGGGCCAACGTCCTGACTTTC
CASSRGISPAGANVLTF
>NA|TRBD2|TRBJ2-1|TRBV5-1
TGCGCCAGCAGCTTGACCGGGACTAGCTTTTTGAGCTCCTACAATGAGCAGTTCTTC
CASSLTGTSFLSSYNEQFF
>NA|TRBD1|TRBJ2-2|TRBV4-1
TGCGCCAGCAGTCTCAAATGGGGGACAGGGAACACCGGGGAGCTGTTTTTT
CASSLKWGTGNTGELFF
>NA|TRBD1|TRBJ1-5|TRBV6-2/TRBV6-3
TGTGCCAGCAGTTACTGGGGACAGGGAGAAAATCAGCCCCAGCATTTT
CASSYWGQGENQPQHF
>NA|TRBD2|TRBJ2-5|TRBV30
TGTGCCTGGAGTGCGGGAGGAGAGACCCAGTACTTC
CAWSAGGETQYF
>NA|TRBD1|TRBJ1-1|TRBV28
TGTGCCAGCAGTGTGGGGGACAGGGTGGGCGGTCTCTTT
CASSVGDRVGGLF
>many|NA|TRBJ1-2|TRBV19
TGTGCCAGTAGTATAGTACTGGACAGCTATGGCTACACCTTC
CASSIVLDSYGYTF
>NA|NA|TRBJ1-1|TRBV6-1
TGTGCCAGCAGTGAAAGGGGAGGAATTGGGACTGAAGCTTTCTTT
CASSERGGIGTEAFF
>NA|TRBD1|TRBJ2-4|TRBV2
TGTGCCAGCAGTGAGGACAGGGCACTAGCCAAAAACATTCAGTACTTC
CASSEDRALAKNIQYF
>once|NA|TRBJ1-2|TRBV19
TGTGCCAGTAGTAGTCGGTTCTATGGCTACACCTTC
CASSSRFYGYTF
>NA|NA|TRBJ2-6|TRBV18
TGTGCCAGCTCACCGCTTGGAGGCAGGGGCTCTGGGGCCAACGTCCTGACTTTC
CASSPLGGRGSGANVLTF
>once|NA|TRBJ1-1|TRBV18
TGTGCCAGCTCACAGCAGACACTTGAAGCTTTCTTT
CASSQQTLEAFF
>NA|NA|TRBJ2-3|TRBV11-2
TGTGCCAGCAGCCACCGCAGGGGCCCGATGGATACGCAGTATTTT
CASSHRRGPMDTQYF
>NA|NA|TRBJ2-1|TRBV5-4
TGTGCCAGCAGTTGGACAGGGAGGGCCTACAATGAGCAGTTCTTC
CASSWTGRAYNEQFF
>NA|NA|TRBJ1-2|TRBV28
TGTGCCAGCAGCTCAGCGCCCGTTGGCTACACCTTC
CASSSAPVGYTF
>NA|TRBD1|TRBJ1-1|TRBV10-2
TGCGCCAGCAGGGGACAGGGAGCGAACACTGAAGCTTTCTTT
CASRGQGANTEAFF
>NA|NA|TRBJ2-1|TRBV7-2
TGTGCCAGCAGCCCCCCGACTTTTGACAATGAGCAGTTCTTC
CASSPPTFDNEQFF
>NA|TRBD2|TRBJ2-1|TRBV9
TGTGCCAGCAGCATCCGCGGGGGCTCCTACAATGAGCAGTTCTTC
CASSIRGGSYNEQFF
>few|TRBD2|TRBJ2-3|TRBV2
TGTGCCAGCGGCAGCGGGAACACAGATACGCAGTATTTT
CASGSGNTDTQYF
>NA|TRBD1|TRBJ1-2|TRBV28
TGTGCCAGCAGTCCCTCTGACAGGGTTAGGGACGGGGATGGCTACACCTTC
CASSPSDRVRDGDGYTF
>NA|TRBD1|TRBJ2-2|TRBV2
TGTGCCAGCATCGCCGGGACAGCGAACACCGGGGAGCTGTTTTTT
CASIAGTANTGELFF
>few|TRBD2|TRBJ2-7|TRBV19
TGTGCCAGTAGCAAAATTCCGGGACTAGCGGGCGAAAGCGAGCAGTACTTC
CASSKIPGLAGESEQYF
>once|TRBD1|TRBJ2-7|TRBV4-1
TGCGCCAGCAGCCAAGGACAGGGCGAAGCCTACGAGCAGTACTTC
CASSQGQGEAYEQYF
>NA|NA|TRBJ2-1|TRBV15
TGTGCCACCAGCAGAGATCAGGCACTAGGTGCCAATGAGCAGTTCTTC
CATSRDQALGANEQFF
>NA|TRBD1|TRBJ2-7|TRBV28
TGTGCCAGCAGTTCAGGGGGCTCCCCGGGTGAGCAGTACTTC
CASSSGGSPGEQYF
>once|NA|TRBJ2-3|TRBV7-2
TGTGCCAGCAGCGCCGCTCAGGGGCAGGGTACGCAGTATTTT
CASSAAQGQGTQYF
>NA|NA|TRBJ1-2|TRBV28
TGTGCCAGCAGTTTATTTACATTGCATGGGCAGAAGAATGGCTACACCTTC
CASSLFTLHGQKNGYTF
>NA|NA|TRBJ2-2|TRBV19
TGTGCCAGCCGTAGAGACAGCGATACCGGGGAGCTGTTTTTT
CASRRDSDTGELFF
>NA|NA|TRBJ1-5|TRBV6-5
TGTGCCGTCCGCCCCGGCGGACTTAGCAATCAGCCCCAGCATTTT
CAVRPGGLSNQPQHF
>NA|TRBD1|TRBJ1-3|TRBV19
TGTGCCAGTAGGGACAGGAGCTCTGGAAACACCATATATTTT
CASRDRSSGNTIYF
>few|NA|TRBJ1-1|TRBV3-1/TRBV3-2
TGTGCCAGCAGCCAAGCTTCCAGGGATGAAGCTTTCTTT
CASSQASRDEAFF
>few|NA|TRBJ2-6|TRBV5-1
TGCGCCAGCGGTGACAGATTTGCTGGGGCCAACGTCCTGACTTTC
CASGDRFAGANVLTF
>NA|NA|TRBJ1-3|TRBV7-9
TGTGCCAGCAGCTATTTAGGACAGCTCTCTGGAAACACCATATATTTT
CASSYLGQLSGNTIYF
>few|TRBD1|TRBJ1-1|TRBV5-1
TGCGCCACTAAGCCGGGACAGGGGTCCGTGAACACTGAAGCTTTCTTT
CATKPGQGSVNTEAFF
>once|NA|TRBJ2-1|TRBV6-5
TGTGCCAGCAGTCCCGACAGAAACAATGAGCAGTTCTTC
CASSPDRNNEQFF
>NA|NA|TRBJ2-7|TRBV28
TGTGCCAGCAGCCTGGGGGGTACGTATAACGAGCAGTACTTC
CASSLGGTYNEQYF
>NA|TRBD2|TRBJ2-5|TRBV10-3
TGTGCCGTCATGACTAGCGGCACAGAGACCCAGTACTTC
CAVMTSGTETQYF
>NA|NA|TRBJ1-2|TRBV12-5
TGTGCTAGTGGTTTAGAACAGGGAGAATTCAATGGCTACACCTTC
CASGLEQGEFNGYTF
>few|NA|TRBJ1-1|TRBV5-1
TGCGCCAGCAGCTTGGTGAGCGGCGGGAACACTGAAGCTTTCTTT
CASSLVSGGNTEAFF